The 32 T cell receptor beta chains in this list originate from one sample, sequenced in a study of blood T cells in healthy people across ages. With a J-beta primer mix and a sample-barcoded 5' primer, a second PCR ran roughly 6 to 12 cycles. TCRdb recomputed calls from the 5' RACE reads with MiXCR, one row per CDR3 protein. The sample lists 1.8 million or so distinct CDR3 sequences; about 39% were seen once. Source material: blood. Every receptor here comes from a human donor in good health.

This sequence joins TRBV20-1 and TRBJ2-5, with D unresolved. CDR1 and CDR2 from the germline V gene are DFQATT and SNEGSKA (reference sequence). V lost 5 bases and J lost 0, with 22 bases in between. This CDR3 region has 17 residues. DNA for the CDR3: TGCAGTGCTGGAACATCTTTAACGACATTGTACCAAGAGACCCAGTACTTC. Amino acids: CSAGTSLTTLYQETQYF.

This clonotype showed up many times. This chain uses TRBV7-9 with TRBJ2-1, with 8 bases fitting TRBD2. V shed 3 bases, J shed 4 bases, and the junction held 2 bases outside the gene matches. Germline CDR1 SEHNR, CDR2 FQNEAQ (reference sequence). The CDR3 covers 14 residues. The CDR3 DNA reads TGTGCCAGCAGCTTGGCTAGCGGGTACAATGAGCAGTTCTTC. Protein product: CASSLASGYNEQFF.

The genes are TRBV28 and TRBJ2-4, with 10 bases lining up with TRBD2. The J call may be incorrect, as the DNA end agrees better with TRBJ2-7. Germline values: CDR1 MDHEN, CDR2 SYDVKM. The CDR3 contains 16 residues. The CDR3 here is CASSLSIAGGTYEQYF. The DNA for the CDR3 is TGTGCCAGCAGTTTATCAATAGCGGGGGGTACCTACGAGCAGTACTTC.

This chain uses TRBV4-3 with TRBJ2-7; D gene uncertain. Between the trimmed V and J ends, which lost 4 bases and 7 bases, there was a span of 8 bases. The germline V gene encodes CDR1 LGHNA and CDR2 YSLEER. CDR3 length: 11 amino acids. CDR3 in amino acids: CASSLPKEQYF. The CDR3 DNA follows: TGCGCCAGCAGCCTGCCGAAGGAGCAGTACTTC.

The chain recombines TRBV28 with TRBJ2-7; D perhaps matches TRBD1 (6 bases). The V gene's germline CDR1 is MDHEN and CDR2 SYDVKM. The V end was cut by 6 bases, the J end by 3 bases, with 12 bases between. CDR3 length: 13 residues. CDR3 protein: CASSRQEYYEQYF. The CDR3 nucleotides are TGTGCCAGCAGCAGACAGGAATACTACGAGCAGTACTTC.

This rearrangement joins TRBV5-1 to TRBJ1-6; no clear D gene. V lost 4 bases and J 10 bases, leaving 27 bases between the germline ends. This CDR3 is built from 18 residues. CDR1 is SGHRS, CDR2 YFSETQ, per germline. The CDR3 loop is CASSPTRRGSTGRSPLHF. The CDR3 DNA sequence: TGCGCCAGCAGCCCGACCCGTCGGGGATCGACCGGGAGATCACCCCTCCACTTT.

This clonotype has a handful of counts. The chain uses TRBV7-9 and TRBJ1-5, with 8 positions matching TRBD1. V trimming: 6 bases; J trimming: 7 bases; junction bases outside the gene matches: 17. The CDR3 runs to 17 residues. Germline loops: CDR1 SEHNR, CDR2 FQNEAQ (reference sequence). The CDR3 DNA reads TGTGCCAGCAGTTTACCCAGACAGGGGCGTACTGTGCAGCCCCAGCATTTT. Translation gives CASSLPRQGRTVQPQHF.

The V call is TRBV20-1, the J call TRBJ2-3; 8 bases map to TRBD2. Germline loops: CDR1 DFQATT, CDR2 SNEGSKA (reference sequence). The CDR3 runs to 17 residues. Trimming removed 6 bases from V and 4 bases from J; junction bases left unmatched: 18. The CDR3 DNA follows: TGCAGTGCACTCCCTGGGGCCAGCGGGGGCGCCCCAGATACGCAGTATTTT. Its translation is CSALPGASGGAPDTQYF.

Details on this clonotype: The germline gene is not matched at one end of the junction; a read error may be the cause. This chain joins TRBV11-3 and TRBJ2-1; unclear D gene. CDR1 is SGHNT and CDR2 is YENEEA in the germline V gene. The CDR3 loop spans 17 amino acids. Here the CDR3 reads CASSLSFQPQSYNKQFF. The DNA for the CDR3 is TGTGCCAGCAGCTTAAGTTTCCAACCTCAATCCTACAATAAGCAGTTCTTC.

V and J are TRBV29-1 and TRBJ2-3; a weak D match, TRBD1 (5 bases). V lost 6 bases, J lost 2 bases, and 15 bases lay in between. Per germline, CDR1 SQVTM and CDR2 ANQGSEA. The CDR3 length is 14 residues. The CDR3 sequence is CSVSTETVTDTQYF. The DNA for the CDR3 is TGCAGCGTCTCGACAGAAACCGTCACAGATACGCAGTATTTT.

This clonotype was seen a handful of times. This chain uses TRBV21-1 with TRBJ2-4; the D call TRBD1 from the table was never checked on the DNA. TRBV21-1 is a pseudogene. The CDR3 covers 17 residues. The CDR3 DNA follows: TGTGCCAGCAGCCCGAAGGGACAGGAGATTCTTAAAAACATTCAGTACTTC. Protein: CASSPKGQEILKNIQYF.

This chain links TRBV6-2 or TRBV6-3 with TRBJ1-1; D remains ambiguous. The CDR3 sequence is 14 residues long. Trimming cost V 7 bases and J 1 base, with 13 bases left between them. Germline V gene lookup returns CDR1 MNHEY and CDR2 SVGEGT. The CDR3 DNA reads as TGTGCCAGCACACTACGTGTTCCGAACACTGAAGCTTTCTTT. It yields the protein CASTLRVPNTEAFF.

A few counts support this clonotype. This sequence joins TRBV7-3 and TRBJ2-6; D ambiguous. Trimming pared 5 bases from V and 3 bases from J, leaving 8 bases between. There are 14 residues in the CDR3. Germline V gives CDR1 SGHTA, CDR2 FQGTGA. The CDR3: CASSPSVGANVLTF. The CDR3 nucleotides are TGTGCCAGCAGCCCATCTGTTGGGGCCAACGTCCTGACTTTC.

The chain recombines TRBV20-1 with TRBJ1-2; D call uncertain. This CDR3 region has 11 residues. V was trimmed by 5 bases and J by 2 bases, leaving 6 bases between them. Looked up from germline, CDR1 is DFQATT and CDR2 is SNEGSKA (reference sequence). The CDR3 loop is CSADTNYGYTF. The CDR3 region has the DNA TGCAGTGCTGACACAAACTATGGCTACACCTTC.

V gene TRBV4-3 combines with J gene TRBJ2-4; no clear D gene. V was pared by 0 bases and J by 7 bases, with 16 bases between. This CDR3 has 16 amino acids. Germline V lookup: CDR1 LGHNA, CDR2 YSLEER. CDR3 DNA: TGCGCCAGCAGCCAAGATATCGGAAGTTTCTTGAACATTCAGTACTTC. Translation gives CASSQDIGSFLNIQYF.

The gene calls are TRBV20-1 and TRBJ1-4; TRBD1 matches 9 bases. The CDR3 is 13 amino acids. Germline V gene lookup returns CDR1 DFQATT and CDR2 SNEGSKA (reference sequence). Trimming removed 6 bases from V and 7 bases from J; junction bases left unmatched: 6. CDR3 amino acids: CSAWDREGEKLFF. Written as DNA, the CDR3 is TGCAGTGCGTGGGACAGGGAGGGTGAAAAACTGTTTTTT.

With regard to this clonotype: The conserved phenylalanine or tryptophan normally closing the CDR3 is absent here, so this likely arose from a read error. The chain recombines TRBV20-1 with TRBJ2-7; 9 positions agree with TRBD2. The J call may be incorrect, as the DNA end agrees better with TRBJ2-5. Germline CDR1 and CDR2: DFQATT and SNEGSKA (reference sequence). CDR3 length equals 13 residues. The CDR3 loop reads CSARTSGEETQYC. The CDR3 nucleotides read TGCAGTGCTAGGACTAGCGGTGAAGAGACCCAGTACTGC.

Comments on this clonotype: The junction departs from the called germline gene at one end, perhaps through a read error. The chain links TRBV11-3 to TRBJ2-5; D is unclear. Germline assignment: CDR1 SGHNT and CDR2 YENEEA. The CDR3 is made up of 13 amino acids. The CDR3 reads CAGSPRLQETQYF. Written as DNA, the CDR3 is TGTGCCGGCAGCCCCCGGCTGCAAGAGACCCAGTACTTC. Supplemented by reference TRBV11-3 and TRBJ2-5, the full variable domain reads EAGVVQSPRYKIIEKKQPVAFWCNPISGHNTLYWYLQNLGQGPELLIRYENEEAVDDSQLPKDRFSAERLKGVDSTLKIQPAELGDSAVYLCAGSPRLQETQYFGPGTRLLVL.

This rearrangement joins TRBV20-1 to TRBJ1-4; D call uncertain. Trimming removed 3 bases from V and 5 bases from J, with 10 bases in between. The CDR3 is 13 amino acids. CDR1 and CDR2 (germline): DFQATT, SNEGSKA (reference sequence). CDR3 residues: CSARTTPNEKLFF. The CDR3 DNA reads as TGCAGTGCTAGGACAACCCCCAATGAAAAACTGTTTTTT.

The CDR3 coding sequence is TGCAGCGTCGCCACATCTTATCACGAGCAGTACTTC. Amino acids: CSVATSYHEQYF. The gene calls are TRBV29-1 and TRBJ2-7; no reliable D call. The CDR3 runs 12 residues. V gave up 6 bases and J gave up 5 bases, with 14 bases separating them. Germline lookup yields CDR1 SQVTM and CDR2 ANQGSEA.

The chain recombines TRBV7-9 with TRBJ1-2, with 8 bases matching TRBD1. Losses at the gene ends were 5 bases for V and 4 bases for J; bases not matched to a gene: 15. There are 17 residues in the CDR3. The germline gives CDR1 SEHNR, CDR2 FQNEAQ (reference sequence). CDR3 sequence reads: CASSPIRTGGVGYGYTF. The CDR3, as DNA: TGTGCCAGCAGCCCAATCCGAACAGGGGGAGTTGGCTATGGCTACACCTTC.

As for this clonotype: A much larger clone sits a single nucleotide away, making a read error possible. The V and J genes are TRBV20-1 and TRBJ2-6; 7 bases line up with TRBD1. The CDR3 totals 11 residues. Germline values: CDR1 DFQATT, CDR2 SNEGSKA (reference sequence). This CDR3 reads CSVEGANVPTF. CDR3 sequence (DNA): TGCAGTGTCGAGGGGGCCAACGTCCCGACTTTC.

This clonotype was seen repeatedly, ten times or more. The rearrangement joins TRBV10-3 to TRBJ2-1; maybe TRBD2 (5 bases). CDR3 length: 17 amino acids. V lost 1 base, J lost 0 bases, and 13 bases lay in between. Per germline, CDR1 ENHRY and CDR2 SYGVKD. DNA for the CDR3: TGTGCCATCAGTGAGTGGGCCAGTGGGAGCTCCTACAATGAGCAGTTCTTC. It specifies CAISEWASGSSYNEQFF.

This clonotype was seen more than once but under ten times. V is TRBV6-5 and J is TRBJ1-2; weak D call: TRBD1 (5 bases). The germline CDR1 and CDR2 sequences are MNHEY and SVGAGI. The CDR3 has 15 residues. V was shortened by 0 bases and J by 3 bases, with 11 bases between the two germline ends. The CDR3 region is CASSYSGPPDYGYTF. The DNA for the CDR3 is TGTGCCAGCAGTTACTCGGGGCCCCCGGACTATGGCTACACCTTC.

The CDR3 DNA reads TGTGCCATCAGGTCACAGGGTAGCGACGGAATTCAGTACTTC. As protein: CAIRSQGSDGIQYF. V usage is TRBV10-3 and J usage is TRBJ2-4; TRBD1 might be the D (6 bases). The CDR3 totals 14 residues. V lost 6 bases to trimming and J lost 10 bases, with 19 bases between them. Germline loops: CDR1 ENHRY, CDR2 SYGVKD.

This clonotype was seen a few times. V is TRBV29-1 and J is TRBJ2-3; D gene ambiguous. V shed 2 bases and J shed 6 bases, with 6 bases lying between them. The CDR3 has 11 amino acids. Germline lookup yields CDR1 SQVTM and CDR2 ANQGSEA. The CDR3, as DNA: TGCAGCGTTGAAAGACGGGATACGCAGTATTTT. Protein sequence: CSVERRDTQYF.

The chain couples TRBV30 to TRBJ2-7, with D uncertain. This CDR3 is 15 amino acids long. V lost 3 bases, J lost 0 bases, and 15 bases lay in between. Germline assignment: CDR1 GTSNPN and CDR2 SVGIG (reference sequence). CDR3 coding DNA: TGTGCCTGGAGGAAGGCCCAGTCGAGCTCCTACGAGCAGTACTTC. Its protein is CAWRKAQSSSYEQYF. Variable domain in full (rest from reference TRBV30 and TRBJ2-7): SQTIHQWPATLVQPVGSPLSLECTVEGTSNPNLYWYRQAAGRGLQLLFYSVGIGQISSEVPQNLSASRPQDRQFILSSKKLLLSDSGFYLCAWRKAQSSSYEQYFGPGTRLTVT.

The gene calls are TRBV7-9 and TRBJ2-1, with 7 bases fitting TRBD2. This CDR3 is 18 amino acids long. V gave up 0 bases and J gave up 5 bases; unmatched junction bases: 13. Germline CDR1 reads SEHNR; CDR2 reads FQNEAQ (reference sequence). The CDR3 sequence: CASSLAGRGLSWDNEQFF. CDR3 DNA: TGTGCCAGCAGCTTAGCGGGAAGGGGACTAAGCTGGGACAATGAGCAGTTCTTC.

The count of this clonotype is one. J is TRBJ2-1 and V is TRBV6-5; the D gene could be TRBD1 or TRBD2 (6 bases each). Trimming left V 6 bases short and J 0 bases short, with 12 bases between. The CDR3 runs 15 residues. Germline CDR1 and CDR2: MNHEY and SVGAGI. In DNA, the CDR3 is TGTGCCAGCAGAAGGGGGGCGGTCTCCTACAATGAGCAGTTCTTC. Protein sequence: CASRRGAVSYNEQFF.

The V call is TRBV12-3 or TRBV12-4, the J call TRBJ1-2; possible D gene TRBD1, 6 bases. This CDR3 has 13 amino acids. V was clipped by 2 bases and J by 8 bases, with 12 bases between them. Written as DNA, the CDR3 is TGTGCCAGCAGTTTACAAGGACAGCGGGGCTACACCTTC. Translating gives CASSLQGQRGYTF.

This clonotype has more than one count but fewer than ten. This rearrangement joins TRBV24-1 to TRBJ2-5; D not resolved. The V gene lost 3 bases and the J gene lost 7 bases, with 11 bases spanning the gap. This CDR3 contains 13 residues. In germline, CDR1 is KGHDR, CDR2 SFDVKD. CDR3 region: CATSDVSWGTQYF. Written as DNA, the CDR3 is TGTGCCACCAGTGATGTCAGTTGGGGGACCCAGTACTTC.

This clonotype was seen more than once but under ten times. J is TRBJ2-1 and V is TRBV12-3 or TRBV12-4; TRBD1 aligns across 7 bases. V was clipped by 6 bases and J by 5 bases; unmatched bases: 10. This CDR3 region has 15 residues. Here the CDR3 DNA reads TGTGCCAGCAGAGTTACGGGTCAGGGGGACAATGAGCAGTTCTTC. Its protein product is CASRVTGQGDNEQFF.